The 30 T cell receptor beta chains in this list originate from one sample, sequenced in a study of spatial heterogeneity in lung cancer. Time point in this sample: sample taken at primary tumor resection. Unsorted whole RNA of tumor, nontumor lung or frozen PBMC was sequenced. TCRdb redid the calling of the 5' RACE reads with MiXCR, one entry per CDR3 protein. Of 20,000 to 30,000 distinct CDR3 sequences listed, approximately 4.7% are singletons. Sequencing used PBMCs, obtained at surgery. Every receptor here comes from a male donor with early-stage non-small cell lung cancer.

This clonotype was counted many times. This chain links TRBV10-1 with TRBJ2-1; a possible D gene is TRBD2 (6 bases). Trimming took 5 bases from V and 0 from J, leaving 11 bases between them. This CDR3 has 15 amino acids. From germline, CDR1 is WNHNN and CDR2 SYGVQD (reference sequence). CDR3 protein: CASSPVAASYNEQFF. DNA for the CDR3: TGCGCCAGCAGTCCAGTAGCGGCCTCCTACAATGAGCAGTTCTTC.

In this sample, this clonotype is medium-sized. The genes are TRBV2 and TRBJ2-6, with D unresolved. The CDR3 covers 14 residues. V dropped 4 bases and J dropped 1 base, with 5 bases sitting between them. Germline-derived CDR1 and CDR2 are SNHLY and FYNNEI. In DNA form, the CDR3 reads TGTGCCAGCAGTGCCCTATCTGGGGCCAACGTCCTGACTTTC. The encoded protein is CASSALSGANVLTF.

At least ten counts were recorded for this clonotype. This chain connects TRBV5-6 to TRBJ2-7; 8 bases are a match to TRBD1. This CDR3 comprises 16 residues. Germline assignment: CDR1 SGHDT and CDR2 YYEEEE. V gave up 1 base and J gave up 0 bases; unmatched junction bases: 6. CDR3 residues: CASSLLWDRSSYEQYF. The CDR3 region has the DNA TGTGCCAGCAGCTTGTTATGGGACAGGAGCTCCTACGAGCAGTACTTC.

This clonotype was found many times. Here the CDR3 DNA reads TGCGCCAGCAGTGAGGTTGGGACTTGGAATAAGGAGACCCAGTACTTC. It translates to CASSEVGTWNKETQYF. The J gene is TRBJ2-5, the V gene TRBV10-2; a possible D gene is TRBD2 (6 bases). The V end was cut by 2 bases, the J end by 5 bases, with 18 bases between. Germline assignment: CDR1 WSHSY and CDR2 SAAADI. The CDR3 spans 16 residues.

This clonotype turned up a few times. The rearrangement uses TRBV6-6 and TRBJ2-7, with 8 bases matching TRBD1. Germline CDR1 is MNHNY and CDR2 is SVGAGI (reference sequence). The CDR3 has 16 residues. V was pared by 0 bases and J by 0 bases, with 4 bases of the junction left unmatched. CDR3 protein: CASSYSTGVGSYEQYF. In nucleotides, the CDR3 is TGTGCCAGCAGTTACTCGACAGGGGTGGGCTCCTACGAGCAGTACTTC.

This clonotype was counted ten times or more. The chain combines TRBV30 with TRBJ2-5; D possibly uses TRBD1 or TRBD2 (5 bases each). Germline V gene lookup returns CDR1 GTSNPN and CDR2 SVGIG (reference sequence). V lost 0 bases and J lost 5, with 7 bases in between. CDR3 length: 12 residues. In DNA form, the CDR3 reads TGTGCCTGGAGTGTCGGGGCGGAGACCCAGTACTTC. Protein sequence: CAWSVGAETQYF.

This clonotype occurred many times. J is TRBJ1-1 and V is TRBV7-2; unclear D gene. Germline CDR1 reads SGHTA; CDR2 reads FQGNSA. The ends were cut back, 5 bases at V and 0 bases at J, with 10 bases in the middle. This CDR3 spans 14 amino acids. The CDR3 sequence: CASSPQILNTEAFF. The CDR3 coding sequence is TGTGCCAGCAGCCCTCAGATTTTGAACACTGAAGCTTTCTTT.

This clonotype has at least ten counts. The rearrangement joins TRBV7-2 to TRBJ2-3; D gene uncertain. With 5 bases removed from V and 2 bases from J, the gap between germline ends came to 17 bases. The CDR3 has 16 residues. Germline CDR1 is SGHTA and CDR2 is FQGNSA. CDR3 DNA sequence: TGTGCCAGCAGCCCGAGGTGGGCGCTACCCACAGATACGCAGTATTTT. Residues: CASSPRWALPTDTQYF.

This clonotype was observed many times. This chain joins TRBV6-5 and TRBJ2-3; D is undetermined. CDR1 and CDR2 (germline): MNHEY, SVGAGI. Between the trimmed V and J ends, which lost 0 bases and 5 bases, there was a span of 18 bases. This CDR3 has 17 residues. The CDR3 coding sequence is TGTGCCAGCAGTTACTCGATGTGGGCCTTAGAAGGAGATACGCAGTATTTT. This gives the protein CASSYSMWALEGDTQYF.

This clonotype was picked up many times. The J gene is TRBJ1-4, the V gene TRBV28; no clear D. This CDR3 region has 13 residues. V lost 6 bases, J lost 0 bases, and 5 bases lay in between. Germline loops: CDR1 MDHEN, CDR2 SYDVKM. CDR3 sequence (DNA): TGTGCCAGCAGCACCACAACTAATGAAAAACTGTTTTTT. This translates into CASSTTTNEKLFF.

Many counts were recorded for this clonotype. The chain couples TRBV4-2 to TRBJ1-5; D is unclear. CDR3 length: 12 residues. V dropped 4 bases and J dropped 7 bases, with 8 bases sitting between them. Germline V gene lookup returns CDR1 LGHNA and CDR2 YNFKEQ. The CDR3, as DNA: TGTGCCAGCAGCCGCGAGGGCCAGCCCCAGCATTTT. Amino acids: CASSREGQPQHF.

This clonotype showed up just a few times. The J gene is TRBJ2-2, the V gene TRBV6-2 or TRBV6-3; D not certain. Trimming stripped 0 bases from V and 5 bases from J, with 7 bases between. The CDR3 runs 14 residues. Per the germline V gene, CDR1 is MNHEY and CDR2 is SVGEGT. CDR3 in amino acids: CASSYSIRTGELFF. In DNA form, the CDR3 reads TGTGCCAGCAGTTACTCGATAAGGACCGGGGAGCTGTTTTTT.

This clonotype was seen many times. The rearrangement joins TRBV5-1 to TRBJ1-2; D not certain. The CDR3 sequence is 12 residues long. Germline lookup yields CDR1 SGHRS and CDR2 YFSETQ. Between the trimmed V and J ends, which lost 5 bases and 0 bases, there was a span of 5 bases. The CDR3 region is CASRGSNYGYTF. CDR3 DNA sequence: TGCGCCAGCAGAGGGTCTAACTATGGCTACACCTTC.

This clonotype has at least ten counts. The chain combines TRBV7-2 with TRBJ1-5; TRBD1 might be the D (6 bases). The CDR3 contains 14 residues. V was trimmed by 1 base and J by 5 bases, leaving 9 bases between them. Germline V CDR1 and CDR2: SGHTA, FQGNSA. The DNA for the CDR3 is TGTGCCAGCAGCTTAGATCAGGGGTATCAGCCCCAGCATTTT. As protein: CASSLDQGYQPQHF.

In its sample, this clonotype is medium-sized (0.01 to 0.1%). The genes are TRBV11-2 and TRBJ2-5; 8 nucleotides line up with TRBD2. The V gene's germline CDR1 is SGHAT and CDR2 FQNNGV. The CDR3 loop spans 16 amino acids. J lost 1 base, V lost 1 base, and 5 bases had no gene match. CDR3 in amino acids: CASSLVPLAGQETQYF. For the CDR3, the DNA is TGTGCCAGCAGCTTAGTCCCCCTAGCGGGCCAAGAGACCCAGTACTTC.

In this sample, this clonotype turned up many times. The DNA of the CDR3 is TGTGCCAGCAGTTACGGGCGGGGTGGCACAGATACGCAGTATTTT. The encoded protein is CASSYGRGGTDTQYF. V is TRBV6-6 and J is TRBJ2-3, with a weak D call TRBD2 (6 bases). This CDR3 is built from 15 residues. V shed 2 bases and J shed 1 base, with 10 bases lying between them. Looked up from germline, CDR1 is MNHNY and CDR2 is SVGAGI (reference sequence).

Judged by abundance, this clonotype is medium-sized. The CDR3 DNA is TGTGCCAGCAGCTTAGGGTCCTACAATGAGCAGTTCTTC. It translates to CASSLGSYNEQFF. V gene TRBV7-2 combines with J gene TRBJ2-1; D gene uncertain. Germline V gives CDR1 SGHTA, CDR2 FQGNSA. The ends were cut back, 1 base at V and 1 base at J, with 2 bases in the middle. The CDR3 is made up of 13 amino acids.

This clonotype was seen ten or more times. The chain links TRBV7-9 to TRBJ2-6; no clear D gene. This CDR3 has 14 residues. V lost 1 base and J lost 2, with 3 bases in between. Germline V lookup: CDR1 SEHNR, CDR2 FQNEAQ (reference sequence). The CDR3 DNA follows: TGTGCCAGCAGCTTAGTGGCTGGGGCCAACGTCCTGACTTTC. Translation: CASSLVAGANVLTF. Based on the CDR3 plus reference TRBV7-9 and TRBJ2-6, the full variable domain is DTGVSQNPRHKITKRGQNVTFRCDPISEHNRLYWYRQTLGQGPEFLTYFQNEAQLEKSRLLSDRFSAERPKGSFSTLEIQRTEQGDSAMYLCASSLVAGANVLTFGAGSRLTVL.

This clonotype was detected many times. CDR3: CASSLTPTGQDDNEQFF. The CDR3 region has the DNA TGCGCCAGCAGCTTGACCCCGACTGGACAGGACGACAATGAGCAGTTCTTC. The gene calls are TRBV5-1 and TRBJ2-1; 7 bases line up with TRBD1. Germline lookup yields CDR1 SGHRS and CDR2 YFSETQ. CDR3 length: 17 amino acids. V gave up 1 base and J gave up 5 bases; unmatched junction bases: 12.

This clonotype was detected a few times. The V and J genes are TRBV20-1 and TRBJ2-7; either TRBD1 or TRBD2 may fit D (5 bases each). The CDR3 runs 14 residues. V lost 3 bases to trimming and J lost 2 bases, with 14 bases between them. Germline CDR1 and CDR2: DFQATT and SNEGSKA (reference sequence). This chain's CDR3 is CSASSGTSTYEQYF. The DNA for the CDR3 is TGCAGTGCTAGTTCCGGGACGTCCACCTACGAGCAGTACTTC.

At least ten counts were recorded for this clonotype. The chain is built from TRBV29-1 and TRBJ2-2; TRBD1 matches 7 bases. In germline, CDR1 is SQVTM, CDR2 ANQGSEA. The CDR3 spans 15 residues. J gave up 5 bases and V 7 bases, and 13 bases lay outside the gene matches. CDR3 protein: CSAKNPGQKTGELFF. The CDR3, as DNA: TGCAGCGCCAAGAACCCGGGACAGAAAACCGGGGAGCTGTTTTTT.

This clonotype was seen ten or more times. This chain uses TRBV5-6 with TRBJ2-1, with no clear D. Germline lookup yields CDR1 SGHDT and CDR2 YYEEEE. CDR3 length: 14 residues. V was shortened by 2 bases and J by 12 bases, with 18 bases between the two germline ends. Written as DNA, the CDR3 is TGTGCCAGCAGCTTAGCGAGACCCCCGGTGGGGCAGTTCTTC. Translated, it gives CASSLARPPVGQFF.

At least ten counts were recorded for this clonotype. V and J are TRBV12-3 or TRBV12-4 and TRBJ1-5; 9 bases agree with TRBD1. This CDR3 has 12 residues. The V segment lost 10 bases and the J segment 10 bases; nucleotides outside the gene matches: 8. The CDR3 nucleotides read TGTGCCACCGTAACCACAGGGGGCCCCCAGCATTTT. Its translation: CATVTTGGPQHF.

This clonotype was counted a few times. The rearrangement links TRBV20-1 to TRBJ2-1, with 8 nucleotides matching TRBD2. Germline V lookup: CDR1 DFQATT, CDR2 SNEGSKA (reference sequence). The CDR3 is made up of 17 amino acids. Trimming removed 2 bases from V and 2 bases from J; junction bases left unmatched: 11. CDR3 amino acids: CSARPPAGGGTYNEQFF. CDR3 nucleotides: TGCAGTGCTAGACCACCCGCGGGGGGCGGAACCTACAATGAGCAGTTCTTC.

In this sample, this clonotype turned up many times. The chain recombines TRBV5-6 with TRBJ1-2; 7 bases are shared with TRBD1. In germline, CDR1 is SGHDT, CDR2 YYEEEE. Germline trimming cut 4 bases from V and 4 bases from J; bases unmatched to any gene: 7. The CDR3 is 14 residues long. This CDR3 reads CASSPTGLVYGYTF. The CDR3 DNA reads TGTGCCAGCAGCCCGACAGGGCTAGTCTATGGCTACACCTTC.

This clonotype was seen repeatedly, ten times or more. The chain has TRBV20-1 and TRBJ1-5; TRBD1 is a possible D gene (5 bases). CDR3 length equals 15 residues. Per germline, CDR1 DFQATT and CDR2 SNEGSKA (reference sequence). Trimming took 1 base from V and 3 from J, leaving 13 bases between them. The CDR3 here is CSARVDKSSNQPQHF. CDR3 DNA sequence: TGCAGTGCTAGAGTGGACAAGTCGTCCAATCAGCCCCAGCATTTT.

This clonotype has ten or more counts. This chain joins TRBV2 and TRBJ1-5, with D unclear. The CDR3 runs 17 residues. Germline lookup yields CDR1 SNHLY and CDR2 FYNNEI. V was pared by 8 bases and J by 0 bases, with 20 bases between. The CDR3 DNA is TGTGCCAGCTCTAGGGCCCTCGAAGGTAATAGCAATCAGCCCCAGCATTTT. Translation gives CASSRALEGNSNQPQHF.

The sample holds many counts of this clonotype. V and J are TRBV12-3 or TRBV12-4 and TRBJ2-7; D may be TRBD1 (6 bases). This CDR3 has 13 amino acids. V lost 6 bases, J lost 2 bases, and 11 bases lay in between. CDR3 sequence reads: CASSLTGTYEQYF. CDR3 coding DNA: TGTGCCAGCAGCCTCACAGGGACCTACGAGCAGTACTTC.

Ten or more counts support this clonotype. CDR3 sequence: CASSSSGSSYEQYF. The DNA of the CDR3 is TGCGCCAGCAGCTCTAGCGGGAGCTCCTACGAGCAGTACTTC. The genes are TRBV5-1 and TRBJ2-7, with 10 bases that match TRBD2. The CDR3 contains 14 residues. The ends lost 3 bases at V and 0 bases at J; junction bases unmatched: 0. Germline V lookup: CDR1 SGHRS, CDR2 YFSETQ.

This clonotype has ten or more counts. The genes are TRBV6-2 or TRBV6-3 and TRBJ2-4; 8 positions agree with TRBD1. CDR1 is MNHEY and CDR2 is SVGEGT in the germline V gene. This CDR3 is built from 13 residues. V gave up 6 bases and J gave up 11 bases; unmatched junction bases: 9. This CDR3 reads CASRGTGTVFQYF. Here the CDR3 DNA reads TGTGCCAGCAGAGGGACAGGCACCGTATTTCAGTACTTC.